The 4 T cell receptor beta chains below come from one sample, sequenced in a study of T cell responses to AZD1222 COVID-19 vaccine. Only in-frame clones appear in the TCRdb table, and some are missing; sequencing was by immunoSEQ multiplex PCR. The sample includes 100,000 to 110,000 clones, about 93% of them seen just once. The sequenced sample was peripheral blood, obtained on day 0 of AZD1222 vaccination. The receptors shown here come from an adult in good health.

J is TRBJ2-1 and V is TRBV5-1; D gene uncertain. The CDR3 runs to 11 residues. Trimming pared 0 bases from V and 5 bases from J, leaving 0 bases between. Germline V CDR1 and CDR2: SGHRS, YFSETQ. The CDR3 DNA sequence: TGCGCCAGCAGCTTGGACAATGAGCAGTTCTTC. It codes for CASSLDNEQFF.

This clone is a singleton in its sample. The V call is TRBV25-1, the J call TRBJ1-1, with D possibly matching TRBD1 (5 bases). V was cut by 1 base and J by 1 base, with 10 bases left in between. Germline V lookup: CDR1 MGHDK, CDR2 SYGVNS. This CDR3 has 15 residues. For the CDR3, the DNA is TGTGCCAGCAGTGAATCCCCAGGGAGGAACACTGAAGCTTTCTTT. This encodes CASSESPGRNTEAFF.

This clone is a singleton in its sample. The chain links TRBV2 to TRBJ1-6; 8 positions agree with TRBD1. The CDR3 has 14 amino acids. The J segment lost 9 bases and the V segment lost 6 bases, leaving 7 bases of the junction unmatched. Germline CDR1 and CDR2: SNHLY and FYNNEI. CDR3 protein: CASRPETGVSPLHF. DNA for the CDR3: TGTGCCAGCAGGCCGGAGACAGGGGTTTCACCCCTCCACTTT.

The chain carries TRBV7-8 and TRBJ2-1; D uncertain. CDR3 size: 15 residues. V was cut by 5 bases and J by 6 bases, with 17 bases left in between. Germline loops: CDR1 SGHVS, CDR2 FQNEAQ. The CDR3 DNA is TGTGCCAGCAGCCCCAGGCCCGATGCGGCCAATGAGCAGTTCTTC. This codes for CASSPRPDAANEQFF. Supplemented by reference TRBV7-8 and TRBJ2-1, the full variable domain reads GAGVSQSPRYKVAKRGQDVALRCDPISGHVSLFWYQQALGQGPEFLTYFQNEAQLDKSGLPSDRFFAERPEGSVSTLKIQRTQQEDSAVYLCASSPRPDAANEQFFGPGTRLTVL.